This T cell receptor (beta chain) was identified during a study of blood T cell repertoires in COVID-19. Overall study: Both acute and convalescent COVID-19 samples were obtained from the United States, Italy and Spain. PBMCs, B-cell-depleted T cells, or T cells were the source of the cDNA or gDNA that made up the material.

Measured with immunoSEQ multiplex PCR; TCRdb has only the in-frame clones, and not every one. The sample lists approximately 300,000 clones; 70% to 90% were seen once. Participant reports of clinical history set cohort assignment. In Cohort 3, a recovered donor had either two negative PCRs, clearance, or symptom resolution. The CDR3 has 14 amino acids. Germline assignment: CDR1 GTSNPN and CDR2 SVGIG (reference sequence). V was clipped by 5 bases and J by 6 bases, with 20 bases between them. This receptor was taken from a woman between 25 and 40 years old who had recovered from COVID-19. This chain uses TRBV30 with TRBJ2-7; D unresolved. Specimen: PBMCs or T cells enriched from blood (not recorded which). CDR3 DNA sequence: TGTGCCTGGTCTCGCCCCGCCAGTTCCCGCGAGCAGTACTTC. Encoded protein: CAWSRPASSREQYF. Based on the CDR3 plus reference TRBV30 and TRBJ2-7, the full variable domain is SQTIHQWPATLVQPVGSPLSLECTVEGTSNPNLYWYRQAAGRGLQLLFYSVGIGQISSEVPQNLSASRPQDRQFILSSKKLLLSDSGFYLCAWSRPASSREQYFGPGTRLTVT.